The clone carrying this T cell receptor beta chain was seen ten or more times. Its cognate antigen is unknown. All patients reached thyroid surgery having received no treatment beforehand. The sample originates from a study of metastatic and nonmetastatic thyroid tumors. At the level of the study: Patients with malignant and benign thyroid disease provided blood and tumor or nodule tissue, whose repertoires were compared. Study-wide findings and caveats: Versus benign nodules, malignant thyroid tumors reportedly had significantly higher TCR beta diversity, in blood and tumor.

MiXCR reprocessed the PCR reads for TCRdb. The sample holds tens of thousands of clones, around a fifth seen once. Trimming removed 0 bases from V and 9 bases from J, with 18 bases in between. The CDR3 length is 16 residues. The germline V gene encodes CDR1 LNHNV and CDR2 YYDKDF (reference sequence). The chain has TRBV15 and TRBJ1-5, with D possibly matching TRBD1 (5 bases). Sequenced material: blood. This clonotype was obtained from a female donor with papillary thyroid cancer or a benign thyroid nodule (not recorded which). Some clones in this sample may be carry-over from other donors' samples. The CDR3 is CATSRDRIPGLAPQHF. The CDR3 DNA follows: TGTGCCACCAGCAGAGACCGAATTCCGGGGCTGGCGCCCCAGCATTTT.